A selection of T cell receptor beta chains follows, all from one sample in a study of graft-versus-host responses after intestinal transplantation. No antigens are known for them. Clones were read by immunoSEQ multiplex PCR, and TCRdb kept only the in-frame ones, dropping some. The sample has fewer than 65,000 clones, more than 70% seen once; the top ten hold 0.5% to 0.8%. The sequencing used unstimulated CD4+ T cells sorted from spleen or lymph node cells, collected before transplant. The receptors stem from a human donor who was the organ donor for an intestinal transplant. Both conserved end residues are trimmed from each CDR3. Fields, in order: V gene, clone size, J gene, CDR3 protein. Clone size is given for some rows only: seen once, a few or many times, or a class if the clone is expanded.

>TRBV28|.|TRBJ2-3
ASSSIDRGHGTQY
>TRBV11-2|once|TRBJ1-3
ASSLAVGNTIY
>TRBV6-6|.|TRBJ2-7
ASSSSSTVPSYEQY
>TRBV5-1|.|TRBJ2-5
ASSLLAEETQY
>TRBV4-2|.|TRBJ1-4
ASSQDRTTNEKLF
>TRBV7-9|.|TRBJ2-2
ASSLGRPNTGELF
>TRBV6-1|.|TRBJ2-3
ASTLAGGEYYTQY
>TRBV2|.|TRBJ2-7
ASWGPENYEQY
>TRBV29-1|.|TRBJ2-7
SVLTGPSYEQY
>TRBV5-4|.|TRBJ2-3
ASSLSSGTTDTQY
>TRBV11-3|.|TRBJ1-1
ASSFDRGTEAF
>TRBV27|few|TRBJ2-1
ASSQRQGQGNEQF
>TRBV28|.|TRBJ1-1
ASSLTTGGVRTEAF
>TRBV2|few|TRBJ2-7
ASRETGVYEQY
>TRBV28|.|TRBJ1-2
ASSLRSWLGTADPYGYT
>TRBV14|.|TRBJ2-1
ASSQLRVNEQF
>TRBV4-2|.|TRBJ1-1
ASSQRTGMNTEAF
>TRBV4-1|.|TRBJ2-7
ASSQDVGLDIYEQY
>TRBV28|.|TRBJ2-1
ASGALAGRSNEQF
>TRBV29-1|.|TRBJ2-2
SVEDRVAGGPGELF